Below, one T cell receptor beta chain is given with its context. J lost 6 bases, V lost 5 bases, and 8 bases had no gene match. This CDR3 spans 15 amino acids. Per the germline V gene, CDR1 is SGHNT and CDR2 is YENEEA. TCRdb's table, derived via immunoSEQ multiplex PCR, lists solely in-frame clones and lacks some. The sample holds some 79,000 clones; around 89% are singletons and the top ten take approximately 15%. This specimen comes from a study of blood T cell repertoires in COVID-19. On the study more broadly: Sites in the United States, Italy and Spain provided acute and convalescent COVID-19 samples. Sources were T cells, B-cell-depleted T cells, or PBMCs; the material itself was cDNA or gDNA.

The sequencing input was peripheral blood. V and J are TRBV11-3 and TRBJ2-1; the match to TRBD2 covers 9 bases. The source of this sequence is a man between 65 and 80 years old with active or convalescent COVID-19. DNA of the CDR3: TGTGCCAGCAGCCGGGAGGGGACTAGCAGCAATGAGCAGTTCTTC. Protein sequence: CASSREGTSSNEQFF. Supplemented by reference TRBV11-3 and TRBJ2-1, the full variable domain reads EAGVVQSPRYKIIEKKQPVAFWCNPISGHNTLYWYLQNLGQGPELLIRYENEEAVDDSQLPKDRFSAERLKGVDSTLKIQPAELGDSAVYLCASSREGTSSNEQFFGPGTRLTVL.